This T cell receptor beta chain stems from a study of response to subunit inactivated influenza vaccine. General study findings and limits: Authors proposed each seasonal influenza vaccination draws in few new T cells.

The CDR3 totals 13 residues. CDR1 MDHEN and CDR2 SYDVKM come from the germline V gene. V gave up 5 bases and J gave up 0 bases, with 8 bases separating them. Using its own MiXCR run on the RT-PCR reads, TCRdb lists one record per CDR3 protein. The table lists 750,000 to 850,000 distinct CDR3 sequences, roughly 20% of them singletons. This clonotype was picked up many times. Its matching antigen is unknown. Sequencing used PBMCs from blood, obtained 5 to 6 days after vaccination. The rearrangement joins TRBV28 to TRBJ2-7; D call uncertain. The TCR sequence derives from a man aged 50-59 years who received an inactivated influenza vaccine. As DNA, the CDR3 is TGTGCCAGCAGTATAACTCCCTCCTACGAGCAGTACTTC. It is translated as CASSITPSYEQYF. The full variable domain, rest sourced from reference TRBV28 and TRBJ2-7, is DVKVTQSSRYLVKRTGEKVFLECVQDMDHENMFWYRQDPGLGLRLIYFSYDVKMKEKGDIPEGYSVSREKKERFSLILESASTNQTSMYLCASSITPSYEQYFGPGTRLTVT.